Listed below are T cell receptor beta chains from one sample, sequenced in a study of T cell responses to AZD1222 COVID-19 vaccine. Clones were read by immunoSEQ multiplex PCR, and TCRdb kept only the in-frame ones, dropping some. The data contain 100,000 to 150,000 clones, approximately 90% of them singletons. Sequenced material: peripheral blood, taken on day 0 of AZD1222 vaccination. These receptors came from an adult in good health. The CDR3 runs from the conserved cysteine through the conserved F or W. The D gene is left open where the match is weak.

v_call: TRBV6-5
j_call: TRBJ1-2
d_call: .
cdr3_aa: CASSSMQGWRGYTF

v_call: TRBV4-3
j_call: TRBJ1-3
d_call: .
cdr3_aa: CASSQDWQAGNTIYF

v_call: TRBV5-5
j_call: TRBJ2-7
d_call: .
cdr3_aa: CASSFGLYEQYF

v_call: TRBV27
j_call: TRBJ1-4
d_call: .
cdr3_aa: CASSQQGANEKLFF

v_call: TRBV7-8
j_call: TRBJ1-1
d_call: TRBD1
cdr3_aa: CASSLASGGTAEAFF

v_call: TRBV5-1
j_call: TRBJ2-2
d_call: TRBD1
cdr3_aa: CASAEGAHTGELFF

v_call: TRBV12-3/TRBV12-4
j_call: TRBJ1-6
d_call: .
cdr3_aa: CASSGTASSPLHF

v_call: TRBV9
j_call: TRBJ1-2
d_call: .
cdr3_aa: CASSGDSLGYTF

v_call: TRBV27
j_call: TRBJ2-1
d_call: .
cdr3_aa: CASSPYGTQWNEQFF

v_call: TRBV5-4
j_call: TRBJ2-3
d_call: TRBD1
cdr3_aa: CASSSARDRNTDTQYF